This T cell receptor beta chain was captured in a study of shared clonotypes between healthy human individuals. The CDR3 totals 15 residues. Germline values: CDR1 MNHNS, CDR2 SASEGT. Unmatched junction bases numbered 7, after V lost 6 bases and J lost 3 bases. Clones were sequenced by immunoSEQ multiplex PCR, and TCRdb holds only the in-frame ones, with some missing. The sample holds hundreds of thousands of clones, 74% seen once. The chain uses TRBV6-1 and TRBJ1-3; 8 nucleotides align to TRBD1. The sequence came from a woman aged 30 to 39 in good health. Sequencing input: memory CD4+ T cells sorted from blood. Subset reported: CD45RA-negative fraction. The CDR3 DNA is TGTGCCAGCAGACGCCCGGGACAGGTTGGAAACACCATATATTTT. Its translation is CASRRPGQVGNTIYF.